These T cell receptor beta chains were read from a single sample in a study of metastatic and nonmetastatic thyroid tumors. TCRdb used MiXCR to call clones anew from the PCR reads. This table has tens of thousands of clones, approximately 29% appearing once. The specimen was blood. These receptors came from a female donor with papillary thyroid cancer or a benign thyroid nodule (not recorded which). Some clones in this sample may be carry-over from other donors' samples. Each CDR3 is given with its conserved first and last residue. The order of the fields is clone size, V gene, D gene, J gene, CDR3 protein, CDR3 DNA. D genes are given only for firm matches. Clone size is not always given. Where it is, it says once, few, many or a class for expanded clones.

.,TRBV7-9,.,TRBJ2-2,CASSLDLTTGELFF,TGTGCCAGCAGCTTGGACTTAACCACCGGGGAGCTGTTTTTT
.,TRBV11-3,.,TRBJ1-1,CASSLVPGTEAFF,TGTGCCAGCAGCTTAGTTCCGGGGACTGAAGCTTTCTTT
many,TRBV5-1,.,TRBJ2-7,CASSRSFGRYEQYF,TGCGCCAGCAGCCGCAGTTTTGGTCGTTACGAGCAGTACTTC
.,TRBV18,TRBD1,TRBJ1-1,CASSQQGSLTEAFF,TGTGCCAGCTCACAACAGGGGTCTCTCACTGAAGCTTTCTTT
.,TRBV2,TRBD2,TRBJ2-3,CASTPAGSTDTQYF,TGTGCCAGCACCCCAGCGGGGAGCACAGATACGCAGTATTTT
many,TRBV5-4,.,TRBJ1-2,CASSLRSPGGRNYGYTF,TGTGCCAGCAGCTTAAGGTCTCCGGGAGGGCGTAACTATGGCTACACCTTC
many,TRBV28,TRBD2,TRBJ2-3,CASSLGLAGSTDTQYF,TGTGCCAGCAGTTTAGGGCTAGCGGGAAGCACAGATACGCAGTATTTT
many,TRBV7-8,.,TRBJ2-3,CASGEIYEDTQYF,TGTGCCAGCGGGGAGATCTACGAAGATACGCAGTATTTT
many,TRBV18,TRBD1,TRBJ1-1,CASSPRDSDTEAFF,TGTGCCAGCTCACCCCGGGACAGCGACACTGAAGCTTTCTTT
many,TRBV9,.,TRBJ1-1,CASSVGSQGWTEAFF,TGTGCCAGCAGCGTAGGATCACAGGGTTGGACTGAAGCTTTCTTT
.,TRBV20-1,TRBD1,TRBJ2-7,CSALEGSTGGEQYF,TGCAGTGCTCTCGAGGGTTCTACAGGGGGCGAGCAGTACTTC
many,TRBV6-5,.,TRBJ1-1,CASSYRVNTEAFF,TGTGCCAGCAGTTATCGGGTGAACACTGAAGCTTTCTTT
.,TRBV2,.,TRBJ2-3,CASSEPVRVLTDTQYF,TGTGCCAGCAGTGAGCCCGTACGGGTGCTCACAGATACGCAGTATTTT
many,TRBV30,TRBD2,TRBJ2-5,CAWTPLAGVETQYF,TGTGCCTGGACCCCGCTAGCGGGAGTAGAGACCCAGTACTTC
many,TRBV7-9,.,TRBJ1-4,CASSLEGRGEKLFF,TGTGCCAGCAGCCTAGAGGGGCGCGGGGAAAAACTGTTTTTT
.,TRBV27,.,TRBJ2-7,CASSSRNSYEQYF,TGTGCCAGCAGTTCCAGGAACAGCTACGAGCAGTACTTT
many,TRBV3-1,TRBD2,TRBJ2-3,CASSQGLAGGLDTQYF,TGTGCCAGCAGCCAGGGACTAGCGGGAGGTTTAGATACGCAGTATTTT
.,TRBV3-1,TRBD1,TRBJ2-1,CASRRQGRNEQFF,TGTGCCAGCAGACGACAGGGACGGAATGAGCAGTTCTTC
.,TRBV4-3,.,TRBJ1-2,CASSQEAQDYYGYTF,TGCGCCAGCAGCCAAGAAGCGCAGGACTACTATGGCTACACCTTC
.,TRBV4-2,.,TRBJ1-4,CASSQIRENEKLFF,TGTGCCAGCAGCCAAATCAGAGAAAATGAAAAACTGTTTTTT
few,TRBV20-1,.,TRBJ2-3,CSARYAQSATDTQYF,TGCAGTGCTAGGTATGCCCAGTCGGCCACAGATACGCAGTATTTT
many,TRBV18,TRBD1,TRBJ2-3,CASRRDRGNSDTQYF,TGTGCCAGCCGCCGGGACAGGGGGAACTCAGATACGCAGTATTTT
.,TRBV20-1,TRBD2,TRBJ2-7,CSSRDPSSGNYEQYF,TGCAGTTCTAGAGATCCGTCTAGCGGGAACTACGAGCAGTACTTC
.,TRBV24-1,.,TRBJ2-7,CATSNGYEQYF,TGTGCCACCAGTAACGGATACGAGCAGTACTTC
many,TRBV20-1,.,TRBJ2-1,CSAPRQGYNEQFF,TGCAGTGCTCCACGACAAGGCTACAATGAGCAGTTCTTC
many,TRBV5-1,.,TRBJ1-1,CASSLSGGGTEAFF,TGCGCCAGCAGCTTGTCGGGGGGTGGCACTGAAGCTTTCTTT
many,TRBV7-8,TRBD2,TRBJ2-5,CASSGGTSEKETQYF,TGTGCCAGCAGCGGGGGGACTAGCGAGAAAGAGACCCAGTACTTC
.,TRBV29-1,.,TRBJ2-7,CSVEVGTFTYEQYF,TGCAGCGTCGAGGTCGGGACATTTACCTACGAGCAGTACTTC
many,TRBV5-6,.,TRBJ1-6,CASSLEGNRITLHF,TGTGCCAGCAGCTTGGAGGGAAATCGCATCACCCTCCACTTT
many,TRBV6-1,.,TRBJ2-6,CASEQGSASGANVLTF,TGTGCCAGCGAGCAGGGGTCTGCCTCTGGGGCCAACGTCCTGACTTTC
.,TRBV30,.,TRBJ2-3,CAWSYITDTQYF,TGTGCCTGGAGTTATATCACAGATACGCAGTATTTT
many,TRBV30,TRBD2,TRBJ2-1,CAFGRGVGEQFF,TGTGCCTTTGGGCGGGGGGTAGGCGAGCAGTTCTTC
many,TRBV12-3/TRBV12-4,TRBD1,TRBJ2-1,CASSTGTGDNEQFF,TGTGCCAGCAGTACCGGGACAGGGGACAATGAGCAGTTCTTC
.,TRBV14,TRBD1,TRBJ1-6,CSSSPRGQGNSPLHF,TGTTCCAGCAGCCCTCGGGGACAGGGAAATTCACCCCTCCACTTT
.,TRBV11-2,.,TRBJ2-7,CASILGVPYEQYF,TGTGCCAGCATCTTAGGAGTCCCCTACGAGCAGTACTTC
many,TRBV4-2,.,TRBJ2-5,CASSQDKVGETQYF,TGTGCCAGCAGCCAAGATAAAGTAGGGGAGACCCAGTACTTC
many,TRBV6-1,.,TRBJ1-1,CASRPPRGGNTEAFF,TGTGCCAGCAGACCCCCACGGGGAGGGAACACTGAAGCTTTCTTT
few,TRBV20-1,.,TRBJ2-2,CSARSDRRWRAKELFF,TGCAGTGCTAGATCCGATCGAAGGTGGAGGGCCAAGGAGCTGTTTTTT
many,TRBV20-1,TRBD1,TRBJ2-1,CSVNRDRKYNEQFF,TGCAGTGTCAACCGGGACAGGAAATACAATGAGCAGTTCTTC
few,TRBV24-1,.,TRBJ1-1,CATSRGNTNTEAFF,TGTGCCACCAGTCGAGGGAACACGAACACTGAAGCTTTCTTT
many,TRBV5-4,.,TRBJ2-4,CASSFKGGSKNIQYF,TGTGCCAGCAGCTTCAAGGGGGGGAGCAAAAACATTCAGTACTTC
many,TRBV6-1,TRBD1,TRBJ2-7,CASSEVEQGASEQYF,TGTGCCAGCAGTGAAGTTGAACAGGGGGCATCTGAGCAGTACTTC
many,TRBV12-3/TRBV12-4,.,TRBJ1-1,CASLRAGRTEAFF,TGTGCCAGCCTACGGGCAGGGCGGACTGAAGCTTTCTTT
.,TRBV6-1,.,TRBJ1-3,CASSELLGAGNTIYF,TGTGCCAGCAGTGAACTCCTTGGCGCGGGAAACACCATATATTTT
.,TRBV20-1,.,TRBJ2-7,CSAADNSPSAYEQYF,TGCAGTGCTGCCGATAACAGTCCCAGTGCCTACGAGCAGTACTTC
.,TRBV5-1,TRBD2,TRBJ2-7,CASSLGTNLGEQYF,TGCGCCAGCAGCTTAGGGACTAACCTGGGGGAGCAGTACTTC
many,TRBV5-1,.,TRBJ2-7,CASSYSQGRQYF,TGCGCCAGCAGCTACTCCCAGGGACGGCAGTACTTC
many,TRBV6-6,.,TRBJ1-1,CASSHPRNPFDLTQGVRKAFF,TGTGCCAGCAGTCACCCTAGAAACCCGTTCGACCTGACTCAGGGTGTCCGAAAAGCTTTCTTT
many,TRBV5-1,TRBD1,TRBJ1-1,CASSSGFRGNTWGDTEAFF,TGCGCCAGCAGCTCGGGTTTCAGGGGGAACACCTGGGGGGACACTGAAGCTTTCTTT
many,TRBV7-9,.,TRBJ2-1,CASSPVFGSGEQFF,TGTGCCAGCAGCCCAGTCTTTGGAAGCGGTGAGCAGTTCTTC
few,TRBV2,.,TRBJ1-4,CASSEEGRNREKLFF,TGTGCCAGCAGTGAAGAGGGCCGAAATAGAGAAAAACTGTTTTTT
.,TRBV7-9,.,TRBJ2-1,CASSWSENEQFF,TGTGCCAGCAGTTGGTCGGAGAATGAGCAGTTCTTC
few,TRBV6-1,.,TRBJ2-1,CASSEEAGSYNEQFF,TGTGCCAGCAGTGAAGAAGCGGGCTCCTACAATGAGCAGTTCTTC